This T cell receptor (beta chain) was obtained from a study of Graves' ophthalmopathy and Graves' hyperthyroidism. Study overall: Peripheral blood was gathered at the point of initial diagnosis, before any treatment started. The study, taken as a whole, reports: Discrimination between ophthalmopathy and stable hyperthyroidism by a 13-signature model showed roughly 88% sensitivity and 65% to 84% specificity.

Physicians reached a diagnosis by relying on clinical symptoms, serum thyroxine, TRAb, thyroid ultrasound and orbital computed tomography. About this clonotype itself: Its antigen is undetermined.

Transcripts of RNA were the source for amplifying TCR beta CDR3 regions. A first-round RT-PCR used HTBI primers, followed by a second-round multiplex PCR. MiXCR was run by TCRdb on the multiplex PCR reads, yielding one entry per CDR3 protein. This sample carries around 600,000 distinct CDR3 sequences, about 38% of them seen once, and the ten largest clones take more than 3%. The germline CDR1 and CDR2 sequences are SNHLY and FYNNEI. The CDR3 loop spans 13 amino acids. V lost 11 bases and J lost 3; bases outside the gene matches: 9. The chain has TRBV2 and TRBJ2-5; 7 positions match TRBD1. The clonotype was recovered from an adult man with Graves' ophthalmopathy. Sequenced material: peripheral blood. The CDR3 protein is CAAQGDRKETQYF. CDR3 DNA: TGTGCCGCCCAGGGGGACAGAAAAGAGACCCAGTACTTC.